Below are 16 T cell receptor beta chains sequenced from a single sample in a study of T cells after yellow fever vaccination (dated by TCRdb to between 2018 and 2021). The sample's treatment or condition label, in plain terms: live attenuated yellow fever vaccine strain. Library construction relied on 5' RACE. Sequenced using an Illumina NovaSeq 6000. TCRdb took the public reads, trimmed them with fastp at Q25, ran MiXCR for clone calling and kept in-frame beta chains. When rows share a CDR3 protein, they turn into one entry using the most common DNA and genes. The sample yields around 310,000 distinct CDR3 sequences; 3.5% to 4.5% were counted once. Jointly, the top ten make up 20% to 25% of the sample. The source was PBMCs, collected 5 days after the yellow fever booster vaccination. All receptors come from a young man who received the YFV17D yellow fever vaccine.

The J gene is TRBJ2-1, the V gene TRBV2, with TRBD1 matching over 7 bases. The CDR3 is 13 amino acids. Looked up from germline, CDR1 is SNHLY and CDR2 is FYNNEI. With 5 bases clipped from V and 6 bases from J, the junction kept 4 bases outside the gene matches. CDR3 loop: CASSTDRSNEQFF. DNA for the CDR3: TGTGCCAGCAGTACGGACAGGTCCAATGAGCAGTTCTTC.

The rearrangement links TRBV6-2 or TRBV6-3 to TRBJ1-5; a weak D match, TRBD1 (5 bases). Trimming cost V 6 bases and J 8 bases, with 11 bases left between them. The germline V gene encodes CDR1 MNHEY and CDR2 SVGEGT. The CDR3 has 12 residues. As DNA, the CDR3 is TGTGCCAGCAGCGAAGAGGACAAGCCCCAGCATTTT. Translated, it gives CASSEEDKPQHF.

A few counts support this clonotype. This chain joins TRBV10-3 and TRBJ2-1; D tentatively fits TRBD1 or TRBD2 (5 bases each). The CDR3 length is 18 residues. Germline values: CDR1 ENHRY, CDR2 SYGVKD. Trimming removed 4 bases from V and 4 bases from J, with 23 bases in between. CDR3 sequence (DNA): TGTGCCATCAGTGTTGAGGGACCCCAGTCAGCCTTATACAATGAGCAGTTCTTC. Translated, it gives CAISVEGPQSALYNEQFF.

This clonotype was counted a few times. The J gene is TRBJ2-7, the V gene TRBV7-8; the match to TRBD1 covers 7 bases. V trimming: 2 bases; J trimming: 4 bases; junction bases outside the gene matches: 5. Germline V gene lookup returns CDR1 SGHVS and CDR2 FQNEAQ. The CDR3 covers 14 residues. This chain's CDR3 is CASSLWARGYEQYV. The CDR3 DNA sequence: TGTGCCAGCAGCTTATGGGCCAGGGGGTACGAGCAGTACGTC.

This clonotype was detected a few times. The CDR3 DNA reads TGTGCCAGTAGTATAGAGGGGACGAACTATGGCTACACCTTC. It encodes CASSIEGTNYGYTF. V and J are TRBV19 and TRBJ1-2, with D tentatively TRBD1 (5 bases). V was trimmed by 0 bases and J by 2 bases, leaving 7 bases between them. This CDR3 has 14 residues. Germline loops: CDR1 LNHDA, CDR2 SQIVND (reference sequence).

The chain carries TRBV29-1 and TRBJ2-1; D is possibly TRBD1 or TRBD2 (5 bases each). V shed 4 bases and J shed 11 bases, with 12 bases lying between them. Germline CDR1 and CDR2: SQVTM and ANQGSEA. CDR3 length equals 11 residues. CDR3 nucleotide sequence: TGCAGCGTTGCCGGGATGGGACAGCAGTTCTTC. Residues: CSVAGMGQQFF.

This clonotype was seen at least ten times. The CDR3 sequence: CASSPQLYGQFF. The CDR3 DNA reads TGTGCCAGCAGCCCCCAGCTTTACGGGCAGTTCTTC. The genes are TRBV7-2 and TRBJ2-1, with D unclear. This CDR3 is built from 12 residues. V dropped 5 bases and J dropped 12 bases, with 14 bases sitting between them. Germline V gene data show CDR1 as SGHTA and CDR2 as FQGNSA. Looking up the rest from reference TRBV7-2 and TRBJ2-1 gives the full variable domain: GAGVSQSPSNKVTEKGKDVELRCDPISGHTALYWYRQSLGQGLEFLIYFQGNSAPDKSGLPSDRFSAERTGGSVSTLTIQRTQQEDSAVYLCASSPQLYGQFFGPGTRLTVL.

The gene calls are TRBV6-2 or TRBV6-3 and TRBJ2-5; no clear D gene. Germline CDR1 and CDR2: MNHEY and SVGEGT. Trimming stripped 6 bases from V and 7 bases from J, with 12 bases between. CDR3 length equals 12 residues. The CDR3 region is CASRPVSGTQYF. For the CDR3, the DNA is TGTGCCAGCAGGCCAGTTTCAGGGACCCAGTACTTC.

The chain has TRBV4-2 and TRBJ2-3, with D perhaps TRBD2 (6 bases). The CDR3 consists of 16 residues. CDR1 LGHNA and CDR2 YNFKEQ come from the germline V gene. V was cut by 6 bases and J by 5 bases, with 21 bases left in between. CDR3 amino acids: CASRRGAGERGDTQYF. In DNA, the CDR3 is TGTGCCAGCAGACGGGGAGCGGGTGAGAGGGGAGATACGCAGTATTTT.

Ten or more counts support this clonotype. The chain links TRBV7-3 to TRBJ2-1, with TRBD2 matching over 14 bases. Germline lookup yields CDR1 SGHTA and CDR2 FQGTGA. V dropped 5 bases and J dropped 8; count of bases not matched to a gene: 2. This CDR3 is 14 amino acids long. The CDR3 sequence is CASSPGLAGDEQFF. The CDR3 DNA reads TGTGCCAGCAGCCCGGGACTAGCGGGGGATGAGCAGTTCTTC. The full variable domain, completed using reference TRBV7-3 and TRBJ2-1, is GAGVSQTPSNKVTEKGKYVELRCDPISGHTALYWYRQSLGQGPEFLIYFQGTGAADDSGLPNDRFFAVRPEGSVSTLKIQRTERGDSAVYLCASSPGLAGDEQFFGPGTRLTVL.

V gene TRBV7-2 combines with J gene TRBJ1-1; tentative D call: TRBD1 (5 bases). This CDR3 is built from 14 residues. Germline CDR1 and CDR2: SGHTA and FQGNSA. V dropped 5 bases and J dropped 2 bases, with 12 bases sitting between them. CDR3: CASSLQGFNTEAFF. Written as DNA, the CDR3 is TGTGCCAGCAGCCTGCAGGGTTTCAACACTGAAGCTTTCTTT.

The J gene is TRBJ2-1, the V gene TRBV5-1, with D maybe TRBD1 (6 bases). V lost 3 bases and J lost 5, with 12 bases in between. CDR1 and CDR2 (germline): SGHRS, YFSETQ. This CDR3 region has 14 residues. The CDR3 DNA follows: TGCGCCAGCAGCTCAGGACACAGGGACAATGAGCAGTTCTTC. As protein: CASSSGHRDNEQFF. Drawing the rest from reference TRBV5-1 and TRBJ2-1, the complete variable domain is KAGVTQTPRYLIKTRGQQVTLSCSPISGHRSVSWYQQTPGQGLQFLFEYFSETQRNKGNFPGRFSGRQFSNSRSEMNVSTLELGDSALYLCASSSGHRDNEQFFGPGTRLTVL.

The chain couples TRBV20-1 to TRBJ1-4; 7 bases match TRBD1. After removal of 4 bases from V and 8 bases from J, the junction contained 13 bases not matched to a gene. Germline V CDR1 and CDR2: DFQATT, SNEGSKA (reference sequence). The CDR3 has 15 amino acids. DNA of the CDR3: TGCAGTGCTAATCTGCCGACAGGGTCGGGGGAAAAACTGTTTTTT. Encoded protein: CSANLPTGSGEKLFF.

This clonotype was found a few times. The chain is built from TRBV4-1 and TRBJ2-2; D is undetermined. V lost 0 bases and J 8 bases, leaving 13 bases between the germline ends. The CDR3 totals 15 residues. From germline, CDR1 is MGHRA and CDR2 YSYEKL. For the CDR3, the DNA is TGCGCCAGCAGCCAAGATCGACTTGGGTCAGGGGAGCTGTTTTTT. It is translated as CASSQDRLGSGELFF.

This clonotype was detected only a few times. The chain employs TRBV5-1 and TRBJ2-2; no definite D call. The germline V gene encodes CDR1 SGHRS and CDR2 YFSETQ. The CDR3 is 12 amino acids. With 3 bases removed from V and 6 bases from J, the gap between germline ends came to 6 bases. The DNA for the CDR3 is TGCGCCAGCAGCTCCGATCCCGGGGAGCTGTTTTTT. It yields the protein CASSSDPGELFF. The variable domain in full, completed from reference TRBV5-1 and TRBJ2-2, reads KAGVTQTPRYLIKTRGQQVTLSCSPISGHRSVSWYQQTPGQGLQFLFEYFSETQRNKGNFPGRFSGRQFSNSRSEMNVSTLELGDSALYLCASSSDPGELFFGEGSRLTVL.

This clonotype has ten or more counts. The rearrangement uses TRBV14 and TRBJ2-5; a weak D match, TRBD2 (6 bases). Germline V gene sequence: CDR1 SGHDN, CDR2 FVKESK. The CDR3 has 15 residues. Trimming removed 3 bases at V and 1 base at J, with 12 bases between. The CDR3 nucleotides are TGTGCCAGCAGCCACCTGGGACTCCTCCAAGAGACCCAGTACTTC. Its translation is CASSHLGLLQETQYF. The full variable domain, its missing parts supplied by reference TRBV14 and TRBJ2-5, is EAGVTQFPSHSVIEKGQTVTLRCDPISGHDNLYWYRRVMGKEIKFLLHFVKESKQDESGMPNNRFLAERTGGTYSTLKVQPAELEDSGVYFCASSHLGLLQETQYFGPGTRLLVL.